This T cell receptor beta chain originates from a study of cytomegalovirus exposure and HLA in healthy donors. Study findings and constraints: Associated with cytomegalovirus, according to the listing, were 164 TCR beta chains. TCR beta V- and J-gene trimming was later associated with a missense DCLRE1C variant.

PCR primers comprised 60 Vbeta and 13 Jbeta primers. The repertoire was sequenced with immunoSEQ multiplex PCR; TCRdb's copy has only in-frame clones and lacks some. This repertoire shows roughly 130,000 clones, around 72% found once; its top ten account for 4.3%. Donors had nominal health at sampling but likely had unrecorded immune exposures. This clone came up once. Its antigen is unknown. With 6 bases removed from V and 3 bases from J, the gap between germline ends came to 15 bases. The CDR3 contains 14 residues. The germline CDR1 and CDR2 sequences are MDHEN and SYDVKM. What was sequenced was PBMCs. The sequence was collected from a man younger than 35 in good health and CMV-seropositive. The chain couples TRBV28 to TRBJ2-7; maybe TRBD1 (5 bases). CDR3 protein: CASRSQGISYEQYF. In nucleotides, the CDR3 is TGTGCCAGCAGGTCCCAGGGTATCAGCTACGAGCAGTACTTC.